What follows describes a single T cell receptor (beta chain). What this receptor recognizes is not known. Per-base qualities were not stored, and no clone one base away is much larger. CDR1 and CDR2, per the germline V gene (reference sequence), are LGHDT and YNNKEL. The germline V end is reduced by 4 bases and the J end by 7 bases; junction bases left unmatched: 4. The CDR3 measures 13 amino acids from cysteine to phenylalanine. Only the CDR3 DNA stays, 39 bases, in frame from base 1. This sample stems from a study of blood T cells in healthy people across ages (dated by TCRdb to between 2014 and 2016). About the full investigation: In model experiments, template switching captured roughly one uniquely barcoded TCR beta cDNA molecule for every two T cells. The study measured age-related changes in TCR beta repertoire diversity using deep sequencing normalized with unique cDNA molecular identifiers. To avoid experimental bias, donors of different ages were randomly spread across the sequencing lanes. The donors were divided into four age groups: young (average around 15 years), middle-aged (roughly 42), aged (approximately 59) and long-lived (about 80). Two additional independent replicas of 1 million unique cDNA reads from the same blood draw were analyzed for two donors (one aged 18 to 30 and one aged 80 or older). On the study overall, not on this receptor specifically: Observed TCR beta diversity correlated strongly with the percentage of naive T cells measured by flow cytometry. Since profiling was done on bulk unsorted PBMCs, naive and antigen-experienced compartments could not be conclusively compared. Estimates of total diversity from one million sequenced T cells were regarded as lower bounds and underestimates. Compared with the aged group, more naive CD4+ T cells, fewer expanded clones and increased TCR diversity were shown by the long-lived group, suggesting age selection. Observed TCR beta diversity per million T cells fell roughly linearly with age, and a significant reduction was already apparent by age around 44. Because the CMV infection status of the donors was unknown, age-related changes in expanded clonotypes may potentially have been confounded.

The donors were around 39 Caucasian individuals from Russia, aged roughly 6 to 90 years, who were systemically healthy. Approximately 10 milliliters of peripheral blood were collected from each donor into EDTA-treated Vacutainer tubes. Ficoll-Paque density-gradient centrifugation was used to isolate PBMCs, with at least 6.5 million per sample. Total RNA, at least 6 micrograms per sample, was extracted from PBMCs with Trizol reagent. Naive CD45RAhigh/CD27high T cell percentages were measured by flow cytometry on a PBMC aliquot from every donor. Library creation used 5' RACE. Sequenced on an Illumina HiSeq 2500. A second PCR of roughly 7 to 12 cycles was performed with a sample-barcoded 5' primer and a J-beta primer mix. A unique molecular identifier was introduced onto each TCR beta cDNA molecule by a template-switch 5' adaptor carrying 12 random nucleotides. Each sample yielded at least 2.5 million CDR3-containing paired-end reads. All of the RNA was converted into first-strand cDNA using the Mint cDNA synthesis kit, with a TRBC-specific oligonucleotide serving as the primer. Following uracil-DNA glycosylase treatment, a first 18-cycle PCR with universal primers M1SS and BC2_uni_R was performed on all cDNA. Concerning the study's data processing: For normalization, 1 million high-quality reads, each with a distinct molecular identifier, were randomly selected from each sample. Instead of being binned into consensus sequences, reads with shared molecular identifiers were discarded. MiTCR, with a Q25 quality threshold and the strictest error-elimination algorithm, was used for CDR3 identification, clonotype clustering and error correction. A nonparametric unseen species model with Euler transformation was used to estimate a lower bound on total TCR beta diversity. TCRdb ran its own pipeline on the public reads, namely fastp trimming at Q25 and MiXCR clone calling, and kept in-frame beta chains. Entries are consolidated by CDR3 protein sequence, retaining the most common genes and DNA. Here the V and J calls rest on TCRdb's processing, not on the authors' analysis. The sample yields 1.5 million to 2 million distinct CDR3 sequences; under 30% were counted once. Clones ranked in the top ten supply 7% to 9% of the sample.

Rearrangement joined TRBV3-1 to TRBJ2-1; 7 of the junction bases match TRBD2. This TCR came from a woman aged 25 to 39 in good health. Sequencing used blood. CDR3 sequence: CASSRDGRNEQFF. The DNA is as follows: TGTGCCAGCAGCCGGGACGGGAGGAATGAGCAGTTCTTC.